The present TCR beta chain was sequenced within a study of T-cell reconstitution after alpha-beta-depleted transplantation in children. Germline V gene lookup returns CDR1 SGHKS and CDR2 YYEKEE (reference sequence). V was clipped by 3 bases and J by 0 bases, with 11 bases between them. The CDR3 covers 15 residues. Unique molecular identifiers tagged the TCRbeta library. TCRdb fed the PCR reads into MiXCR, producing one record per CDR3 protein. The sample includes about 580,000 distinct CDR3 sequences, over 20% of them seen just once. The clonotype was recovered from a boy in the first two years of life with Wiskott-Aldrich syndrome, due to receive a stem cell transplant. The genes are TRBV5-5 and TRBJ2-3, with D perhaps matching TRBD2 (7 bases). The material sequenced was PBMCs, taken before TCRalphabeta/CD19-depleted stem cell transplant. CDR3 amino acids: CASSWGGASTDTQYF. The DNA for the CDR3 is TGTGCCAGCAGCTGGGGGGGGGCGAGCACAGATACGCAGTATTTT.